A selection of T cell receptor beta chains follows, all from one sample in a study of blood T cell repertoires in COVID-19. Sequencing was performed with immunoSEQ multiplex PCR; in TCRdb, only in-frame clones are kept and a portion is missing. The data hold hundreds of thousands of clones, with 87% observed a single time. Sequencing input: peripheral blood. The receptors come from a woman in her forties who had recovered from COVID-19. The CDR3 runs from the conserved cysteine through the conserved F or W. The D gene is left open where the match is weak. The size entry is marked missing in some rows and otherwise reads once, few, many or a size class.

d_call: -
j_call: TRBJ1-1
v_call: TRBV6-5
clone_size: -
cdr3_nt: TGTGCCAGCAGTTACGCGGGAGGTGAAGCTTTCTTT
cdr3_aa: CASSYAGGEAFF

d_call: -
j_call: TRBJ2-7
v_call: TRBV12-5
clone_size: -
cdr3_nt: TGTGCTAGTGGTAGCTACAGAGACGAGCAGTACTTC
cdr3_aa: CASGSYRDEQYF

d_call: TRBD1
j_call: TRBJ2-5
v_call: TRBV5-1
clone_size: -
cdr3_nt: TGCGCCAGCAGCCCTGGGACAGGTCGGGAGACCCAGTACTTC
cdr3_aa: CASSPGTGRETQYF

d_call: -
j_call: TRBJ1-6
v_call: TRBV4-1
clone_size: -
cdr3_nt: TGCGCCAGCAGCCAAGAACACAGCTTAGATTCACCCCTCCACTTT
cdr3_aa: CASSQEHSLDSPLHF

d_call: -
j_call: TRBJ1-1
v_call: TRBV13
clone_size: once
cdr3_nt: TGTGCCAGCAGCTCGGACTCCCAGAGGGTAAGAGCTTTCTTT
cdr3_aa: CASSSDSQRVRAFF

d_call: -
j_call: TRBJ2-7
v_call: TRBV15
clone_size: -
cdr3_nt: TGTGCCACCAGCAGAGGGGCCCAGTACCGCTACGAGCAGTACTTC
cdr3_aa: CATSRGAQYRYEQYF

d_call: -
j_call: TRBJ1-2
v_call: TRBV5-6
clone_size: -
cdr3_nt: TGTGCCAGCAGCTCGACTCCTAACTATGGCTACACCTTC
cdr3_aa: CASSSTPNYGYTF

d_call: -
j_call: TRBJ1-1
v_call: TRBV7-9
clone_size: -
cdr3_nt: TGTGCCAGCACCCCTCGGGGGAACACTGAAGCTTTCTTT
cdr3_aa: CASTPRGNTEAFF

d_call: TRBD2
j_call: TRBJ2-5
v_call: TRBV20-1
clone_size: -
cdr3_nt: TGCAGTGCCTTGTCTTCTAGCGGGGAGTACTTC
cdr3_aa: CSALSSSGEYF

d_call: -
j_call: TRBJ1-1
v_call: TRBV28
clone_size: -
cdr3_nt: TGTGCCAGCAGGCCCTTCTTGGACTGGTCTGAAGCTTTCTTT
cdr3_aa: CASRPFLDWSEAFF

d_call: -
j_call: TRBJ1-1
v_call: TRBV7-9
clone_size: few
cdr3_nt: TGTGCCAGCAGCTCCTTTAGGGGTGGGACTGAAGCTTTCTTT
cdr3_aa: CASSSFRGGTEAFF

d_call: TRBD1
j_call: TRBJ1-4
v_call: TRBV2
clone_size: -
cdr3_nt: TGTGCCAGCAGTGACCTCGGGACAGGGATCGCGGATGAAAAACTGTTTTTT
cdr3_aa: CASSDLGTGIADEKLFF

d_call: TRBD1
j_call: TRBJ1-2
v_call: TRBV7-3
clone_size: -
cdr3_nt: TGTGCCAGCAGCCCGACGGGACAGGGTAGTGGTGGCTACACCTTC
cdr3_aa: CASSPTGQGSGGYTF

d_call: -
j_call: TRBJ2-3
v_call: TRBV9
clone_size: -
cdr3_nt: TGTGCCAGCAGCACCGGGACACACGCAGATACGCAGTATTTT
cdr3_aa: CASSTGTHADTQYF

d_call: TRBD2
j_call: TRBJ2-2
v_call: TRBV27
clone_size: -
cdr3_nt: TGTGCCAGCAGCCTGCTAGCGGGGGGCGGGAGCGGGGAGCTGTTTTTT
cdr3_aa: CASSLLAGGGSGELFF

d_call: TRBD1
j_call: TRBJ1-2
v_call: TRBV3-1/TRBV3-2
clone_size: -
cdr3_nt: TGTGCCAGCAGCCCAGCGGACAGGGGAAACTATGGCTACACCTTC
cdr3_aa: CASSPADRGNYGYTF

d_call: -
j_call: TRBJ2-2
v_call: TRBV5-1
clone_size: -
cdr3_nt: TGCGCCAGCAGCCCGGGGGCGAACACCGGGGAGCTGTTTTTT
cdr3_aa: CASSPGANTGELFF

d_call: -
j_call: TRBJ2-3
v_call: TRBV5-4
clone_size: -
cdr3_nt: TGTGCCAGCAGCTTGTACGTTTCGACAGCCACAGATACGCAGTATTTT
cdr3_aa: CASSLYVSTATDTQYF

d_call: TRBD1
j_call: TRBJ2-5
v_call: TRBV18
clone_size: -
cdr3_nt: TGTGCCAGCTCAGCCGGGACAGGGTACCAAGAGACCCAGTACTTC
cdr3_aa: CASSAGTGYQETQYF

d_call: -
j_call: TRBJ1-1
v_call: TRBV10-1
clone_size: -
cdr3_nt: TGCGCCAGCAGTGAGTTGGGCGGGCCGGAGGATGAAGCTTTCTTT
cdr3_aa: CASSELGGPEDEAFF

d_call: -
j_call: TRBJ1-1
v_call: TRBV29-1
clone_size: -
cdr3_nt: TGCAGCGTGCATGACAGGAACACTGAAGCTTTCTTT
cdr3_aa: CSVHDRNTEAFF

d_call: -
j_call: TRBJ1-6
v_call: TRBV21-1
clone_size: -
cdr3_nt: TGTGCCAGCAAGAGTCGCTCCTATAATTCACCCCTCCACTTT
cdr3_aa: CASKSRSYNSPLHF

d_call: -
j_call: TRBJ2-7
v_call: TRBV14
clone_size: -
cdr3_nt: TGTGCCAGCAGCCAAGTGGGACATTTTTACGAGCAGTACTTC
cdr3_aa: CASSQVGHFYEQYF

d_call: TRBD1
j_call: TRBJ1-4
v_call: TRBV29-1
clone_size: few
cdr3_nt: TGCAGCGTTGTAGGGACAGAACCAACTAATGAAAAACTGTTTTTT
cdr3_aa: CSVVGTEPTNEKLFF

d_call: TRBD2
j_call: TRBJ2-7
v_call: TRBV5-6
clone_size: -
cdr3_nt: TGTGCCAGCAGCTTCGGCGGGGGGGCCTACGAGCAGTACTTC
cdr3_aa: CASSFGGGAYEQYF